This section outlines one T cell receptor (beta chain) sequence together with its context. Its antigen is still unknown. These data are taken from a study of Graves' ophthalmopathy and Graves' hyperthyroidism. This CDR3 is built from 15 residues. J was trimmed by 4 bases and V by 5 bases; bases with no gene match: 4. From germline, CDR1 is LGHDT and CDR2 YNNKEL (reference sequence). Excluded were patients with other autoimmune diseases, uncontrolled infections, pregnancy or lactation. Whole-study findings and limits: Its predictions of ophthalmopathy progression gave the model 60% to 71% sensitivity and 72% to 75% specificity. Most clonotypes expanded in thyroid above 0.001 frequency were present in blood too.

Amplified TCR beta CDR3 regions were obtained using RNA transcripts as template. First-round RT-PCR relied on HTBI primers, and a second-round multiplex PCR came next. Each CDR3 protein gets one entry after TCRdb re-called the multiplex PCR reads with MiXCR. The repertoire holds over a million distinct CDR3 sequences, with around a third as singletons. The chain carries TRBV3-1 and TRBJ2-3; 12 nucleotides line up with TRBD2. This receptor was identified in an adult man with Graves' hyperthyroidism. The sequencing sample was made of peripheral blood or thyroid tissue (not recorded which). CDR3 DNA sequence: TGTGCCAGCAGCGCTAGCGGGGGGGCTGCAGATACGCAGTATTTT. Translation: CASSASGGAADTQYF.